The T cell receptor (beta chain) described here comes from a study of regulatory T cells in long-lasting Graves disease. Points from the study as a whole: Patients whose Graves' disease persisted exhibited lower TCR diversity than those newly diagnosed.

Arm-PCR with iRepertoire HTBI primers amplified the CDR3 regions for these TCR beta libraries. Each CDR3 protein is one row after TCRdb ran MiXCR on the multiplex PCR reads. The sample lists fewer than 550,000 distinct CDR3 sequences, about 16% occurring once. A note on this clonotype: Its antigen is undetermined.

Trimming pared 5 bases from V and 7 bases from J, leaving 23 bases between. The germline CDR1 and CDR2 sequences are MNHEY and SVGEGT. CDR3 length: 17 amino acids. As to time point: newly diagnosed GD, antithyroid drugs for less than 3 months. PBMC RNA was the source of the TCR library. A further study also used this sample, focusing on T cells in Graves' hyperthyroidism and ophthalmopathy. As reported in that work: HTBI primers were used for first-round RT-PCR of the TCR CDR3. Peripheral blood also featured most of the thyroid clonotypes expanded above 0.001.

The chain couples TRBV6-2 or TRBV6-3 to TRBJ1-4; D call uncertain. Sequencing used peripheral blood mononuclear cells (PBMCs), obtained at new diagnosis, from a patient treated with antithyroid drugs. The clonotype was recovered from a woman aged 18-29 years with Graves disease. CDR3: CASSAAGVPARGEKLFF. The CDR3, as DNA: TGTGCCAGCAGTGCGGCCGGAGTTCCCGCCCGGGGTGAAAAACTGTTTTTT.